The entry below gives a single T cell receptor beta chain sequence along with its context. The sample comes from a study of T cell changes during pregnancy in multiple sclerosis. Sequenced by immunoSEQ multiplex PCR; TCRdb stores in-frame clones only, minus some. The repertoire has roughly 41,000 clones, 80% to 90% of them found once; the top ten carry under 0.7%. The CDR3 runs 13 residues. The origin of this receptor is a female donor with multiple sclerosis, enrolled in a pregnancy study. Here the sequenced sample was CD4+ T cells from peripheral blood mononuclear cells, taken in the first trimester of pregnancy. The chain is built from TRBV21-1 and TRBJ1-5. TRBV21-1 is shown as a pseudogene. The CDR3 DNA reads TGTGCCAGCAGGAGAGAAACCGGTCAGCCCCAGCATTTT. Translating gives CASRRETGQPQHF.